The 29 T cell receptor beta chains in this list originate from one sample, sequenced in a study of blood T cell repertoires in COVID-19. The protocol was immunoSEQ multiplex PCR, while the TCRdb copy is restricted to in-frame clones and leaves out a portion. The sample shows approximately 290,000 clones, about 80% of them seen only once. Input material: peripheral blood. These receptors were collected from a person in their 70s with COVID-19, enrolled during active disease.

This clone has more than one count but fewer than ten. The rearrangement uses TRBV28 and TRBJ2-7; possible D gene TRBD2, 7 bases. V lost 10 bases to trimming and J lost 2 bases, with 12 bases between them. The germline CDR1 and CDR2 sequences are MDHEN and SYDVKM. The CDR3 sequence is 12 residues long. CDR3 loop: CAIGGGAYEQYF. CDR3 sequence (DNA): TGTGCCATAGGGGGGGGTGCCTACGAGCAGTACTTC.

V and J are TRBV7-6 and TRBJ2-3; D gene unclear. V was shortened by 5 bases and J by 2 bases, with 26 bases between the two germline ends. Germline assignment: CDR1 SGHVS and CDR2 FNYEAQ. This CDR3 has 19 amino acids. The CDR3 is CASSHSSTGYRENTDTQYF. The CDR3, as DNA: TGTGCCAGCAGCCACTCAAGTACGGGTTACCGAGAAAACACAGATACGCAGTATTTT.

This clone was seen just once. The chain carries TRBV27 and TRBJ2-2; a possible D gene is TRBD1 (5 bases). The CDR3 length is 14 residues. Germline V gene lookup returns CDR1 MNHEY and CDR2 SMNVEV (reference sequence). Trimming pared 1 base from V and 3 bases from J, leaving 6 bases between. The CDR3 DNA reads as TGTGCCAGCAGTTTATTGACAGACACCGGGGAGCTGTTTTTT. It encodes CASSLLTDTGELFF.

The genes are TRBV7-9 and TRBJ1-1; 8 bases map to TRBD1. The germline V gene has CDR1 SEHNR and CDR2 FQNEAQ (reference sequence). The CDR3 sequence is 13 residues long. The trim removed 9 bases at V and 10 bases at J, leaving 13 bases unmatched. DNA of the CDR3: TGTGCCAGTGTTTCTCCAGGGGGCGGGTCAGCTTTCTTT. It yields the protein CASVSPGGGSAFF. Drawing the rest from reference TRBV7-9 and TRBJ1-1, the complete variable domain is DTGVSQNPRHKITKRGQNVTFRCDPISEHNRLYWYRQTLGQGPEFLTYFQNEAQLEKSRLLSDRFSAERPKGSFSTLEIQRTEQGDSAMYLCASVSPGGGSAFFGQGTRLTVV.

The V and J genes are TRBV9 and TRBJ2-1; TRBD2 aligns across 7 bases. The CDR3 sequence is 19 residues long. Germline trimming cut 0 bases from V and 0 bases from J; bases unmatched to any gene: 12. CDR1 and CDR2 from the germline V gene are SGDLS and YYNGEE. The CDR3 nucleotides read TGTGCCAGCAGCGTAGGGGCCCAGCGGGACGCCTCCTCCTACAATGAGCAGTTCTTC. The encoded protein is CASSVGAQRDASSYNEQFF.

The chain is built from TRBV6-5 and TRBJ1-2; unclear D gene. Trimming stripped 6 bases from V and 2 bases from J, with 16 bases between. CDR3 length equals 15 residues. Germline V gives CDR1 MNHEY, CDR2 SVGAGI. CDR3 region: CASRPASNGNYGYTF. CDR3 sequence (DNA): TGTGCCAGCAGGCCCGCCTCCAACGGGAACTATGGCTACACCTTC.

The chain joins TRBV15 to TRBJ2-7; TRBD2 matches at 7 bases. The V and J ends lost 1 base and 6 bases, in that order; junction bases with no gene match: 18. In germline, CDR1 is LNHNV, CDR2 YYDKDF (reference sequence). The CDR3 length is 18 residues. This chain's CDR3 is CATSRASPISGGFSEQYF. The CDR3 bases are TGTGCCACCAGCAGAGCGTCCCCAATATCCGGGGGGTTCAGCGAGCAGTACTTC.

The V gene is TRBV5-1, the J gene TRBJ2-3; 7 nucleotides match TRBD2. With V trimmed by 4 bases and J by 4 bases, 6 bases remained unmatched. Germline V gives CDR1 SGHRS, CDR2 YFSETQ. There are 14 residues in the CDR3. The CDR3 DNA sequence: TGCGCCAGCAGCCCATCGGGGGGTCCAGATACGCAGTATTTT. The encoded protein is CASSPSGGPDTQYF.

The genes are TRBV19 and TRBJ2-2, with 7 positions matching TRBD1. The CDR3 has 15 residues. Trimming took 3 bases from V and 3 from J; bases not matched to a gene: 4. Germline CDR1 LNHDA, CDR2 SQIVND (reference sequence). The CDR3 loop is CASSITGVYTGELFF. The CDR3 nucleotides are TGTGCCAGTAGTATCACAGGGGTTTACACCGGGGAGCTGTTTTTT.

The V gene is TRBV5-1, the J gene TRBJ2-6; the match to TRBD1 covers 7 bases. The germline V gene has CDR1 SGHRS and CDR2 YFSETQ. The CDR3 contains 16 residues. The V and J ends lost 0 bases and 1 base, in that order; junction bases with no gene match: 1. The CDR3 spells CASSLARGSGANVLTF. The CDR3, as DNA: TGCGCCAGCAGCTTGGCCAGGGGGTCTGGGGCCAACGTCCTGACTTTC.

J is TRBJ1-1 and V is TRBV19; maybe TRBD1 (5 bases). The germline V gene has CDR1 LNHDA and CDR2 SQIVND (reference sequence). The CDR3 is 14 amino acids. V lost 5 bases and J 2 bases, leaving 12 bases between the germline ends. The CDR3 loop is CASSGRQTNTEAFF. DNA of the CDR3: TGTGCCAGTAGTGGCAGACAGACTAACACTGAAGCTTTCTTT.

The chain has TRBV13 and TRBJ2-7; D uncertain. Germline CDR1 PRHDT, CDR2 FYEKMQ (reference sequence). V gave up 4 bases and J gave up 1 base, with 14 bases separating them. There are 15 residues in the CDR3. Here the CDR3 reads CASSSPPGLSYEQYF. DNA for the CDR3: TGTGCCAGCAGCTCCCCCCCTGGGCTTTCCTACGAGCAGTACTTC. Drawing the rest from reference TRBV13 and TRBJ2-7, the complete variable domain is AAGVIQSPRHLIKEKRETATLKCYPIPRHDTVYWYQQGPGQDPQFLISFYEKMQSDKGSIPDRFSAQQFSDYHSELNMSSLELGDSALYFCASSSPPGLSYEQYFGPGTRLTVT.

The V gene is TRBV6-5, the J gene TRBJ2-1; 7 bases are a match to TRBD2. J was trimmed by 4 bases and V by 8 bases; bases with no gene match: 5. The germline gives CDR1 MNHEY, CDR2 SVGAGI. The CDR3 extends over 13 amino acids. Here the CDR3 reads CASEGLTYNEQFF. CDR3 DNA sequence: TGTGCCAGCGAGGGACTAACGTACAATGAGCAGTTCTTC.

The V and J genes are TRBV6-2 or TRBV6-3 and TRBJ2-7; D ambiguous. V was pared by 5 bases and J by 2 bases, with 7 bases between. Germline V CDR1 and CDR2: MNHEY, SVGEGT. The CDR3 is made up of 12 amino acids. The CDR3 loop reads CASSTWPYEQYF. DNA for the CDR3: TGTGCCAGCAGTACGTGGCCCTACGAGCAGTACTTC.

This sequence joins TRBV5-1 and TRBJ2-1, with a possible D match to TRBD1 (5 bases). This CDR3 is built from 14 residues. Trimming stripped 0 bases from V and 7 bases from J, with 11 bases between. Germline V gene sequence: CDR1 SGHRS, CDR2 YFSETQ. Here the CDR3 reads CASSLGLQVNEQFF. The CDR3 bases are TGCGCCAGCAGCTTGGGATTACAGGTTAATGAGCAGTTCTTC.

This clone is a singleton in its sample. The chain recombines TRBV28 with TRBJ2-7, with TRBD1 as a possible D gene (6 bases). The ends were cut back, 5 bases at V and 2 bases at J, with 13 bases in the middle. Germline V gene sequence: CDR1 MDHEN, CDR2 SYDVKM. The CDR3 sequence is 14 residues long. The CDR3 bases are TGTGCCAGCAGTCGCCAGACAGGCACCTACGAGCAGTACTTC. Its translation is CASSRQTGTYEQYF.

This sequence joins TRBV5-1 and TRBJ2-1, with 7 bases identical to TRBD1. The V and J ends lost 3 bases and 5 bases, in that order; junction bases with no gene match: 8. The CDR3 runs to 15 residues. From germline, CDR1 is SGHRS and CDR2 YFSETQ. DNA of the CDR3: TGCGCCAGCAGCTCCTTAGGGACAGCAAACAATGAGCAGTTCTTC. It translates to CASSSLGTANNEQFF.

The chain couples TRBV6-5 to TRBJ2-7; 7 bases fit TRBD1. J was trimmed by 0 bases and V by 7 bases; bases with no gene match: 6. Germline V gene lookup returns CDR1 MNHEY and CDR2 SVGAGI. CDR3 length equals 14 residues. CDR3 sequence reads: CASKKDRHSYEQYF. The CDR3, as DNA: TGTGCCAGCAAAAAGGACAGGCACTCCTACGAGCAGTACTTC.

The rearrangement joins TRBV5-4 to TRBJ2-7, with 12 bases lining up with TRBD2. The junction had 3 bases not matched to a gene; V was cut back by 0 bases and J by 2 bases. This CDR3 comprises 16 residues. The V gene's germline CDR1 is SGHNT and CDR2 YYREEE (reference sequence). The DNA of the CDR3 is TGTGCCAGCAGCTTGGAGCCTAGCGGGAGGGCCTACGAGCAGTACTTC. Amino acids: CASSLEPSGRAYEQYF.

This rearrangement joins TRBV5-1 to TRBJ2-2; no reliable D call. This CDR3 is built from 15 residues. CDR1 SGHRS and CDR2 YFSETQ come from the germline V gene. V lost 0 bases, J lost 1 base, and 7 bases lay in between. CDR3 in DNA: TGCGCCAGCAGCTTGGTACCAGAGAACACCGGGGAGCTGTTTTTT. It yields the protein CASSLVPENTGELFF.

This chain uses TRBV15 with TRBJ2-1; 8 nucleotides match TRBD2. CDR3 length equals 18 residues. Looked up from germline, CDR1 is LNHNV and CDR2 is YYDKDF (reference sequence). Trimming cost V 3 bases and J 3 bases; bases outside gene matches: 13. The CDR3 DNA reads TGTGCCACCAGCAGCTTACTTTTCACGGGGGGGCACTACAATGAGCAGTTCTTC. Translation: CATSSLLFTGGHYNEQFF.

The count of this clone is one. The chain carries TRBV6-5 and TRBJ1-2; D uncertain. CDR3 size: 14 residues. CDR1 is MNHEY and CDR2 is SVGAGI in the germline V gene. Trimming took 0 bases from V and 4 from J, leaving 9 bases between them. The CDR3 loop is CASSYSQDSYGYTF. CDR3 in DNA: TGTGCCAGCAGTTACTCTCAAGATAGCTATGGCTACACCTTC.

The chain combines TRBV30 with TRBJ2-1; D remains ambiguous. The CDR3 loop spans 13 amino acids. Germline V gene lookup returns CDR1 GTSNPN and CDR2 SVGIG (reference sequence). Trimming took 1 base from V and 9 from J, leaving 13 bases between them. CDR3 amino acids: CAWSAVYPREQFF. In DNA form, the CDR3 reads TGTGCCTGGAGTGCAGTGTACCCCCGTGAGCAGTTCTTC.

V gene TRBV16 combines with J gene TRBJ2-7; the D gene is possibly TRBD2 (6 bases). The CDR3 extends over 17 amino acids. Germline V gene sequence: CDR1 KGHSY, CDR2 FQNENV. V gave up 2 bases and J gave up 2 bases, with 19 bases separating them. The CDR3 DNA sequence: TGTGCCAGCAGCCAACAGGTGCCGGGACTGGCTGCCTACGAGCAGTACTTC. Encoded protein: CASSQQVPGLAAYEQYF.

This clone showed up just once. CDR3 loop: CASSPQTLSNTEAFF. The CDR3, as DNA: TGTGCCAGCAGCCCCCAGACTCTTTCGAACACTGAAGCTTTCTTT. The V call is TRBV11-2, the J call TRBJ1-1; D remains unclear. The V end was cut by 5 bases, the J end by 1 base, with 14 bases between. The germline CDR1 and CDR2 sequences are SGHAT and FQNNGV. The CDR3 is 15 residues long. Full variable domain (remainder filled in from reference TRBV11-2 and TRBJ1-1): EAGVAQSPRYKIIEKRQSVAFWCNPISGHATLYWYQQILGQGPKLLIQFQNNGVVDDSQLPKDRFSAERLKGVDSTLKIQPAKLEDSAVYLCASSPQTLSNTEAFFGQGTRLTVV.

The gene calls are TRBV7-2 and TRBJ2-7; 12 bases are shared with TRBD2. The germline V gene has CDR1 SGHTA and CDR2 FQGNSA. With 3 bases clipped from V and 7 bases from J, the junction kept 7 bases outside the gene matches. The CDR3 totals 15 residues. CDR3 bases: TGTGCCAGCAGCTTTACACTAGCGGGAGGAGGTGAGCAGTACTTC. Residues: CASSFTLAGGGEQYF. Full variable domain (missing parts from reference TRBV7-2 and TRBJ2-7): GAGVSQSPSNKVTEKGKDVELRCDPISGHTALYWYRQSLGQGLEFLIYFQGNSAPDKSGLPSDRFSAERTGGSVSTLTIQRTQQEDSAVYLCASSFTLAGGGEQYFGPGTRLTVT.

The chain links TRBV24-1 to TRBJ1-1; D perhaps matches TRBD1 (6 bases). The germline CDR1 and CDR2 sequences are KGHDR and SFDVKD. V was pared by 5 bases and J by 0 bases, with 18 bases between. CDR3 length: 17 residues. The CDR3 reads CATSVPLTGSMNTEAFF. The CDR3 DNA reads TGTGCCACCAGTGTCCCGCTTACAGGGTCCATGAACACTGAAGCTTTCTTT.

The chain is built from TRBV4-1 and TRBJ1-1, with D perhaps matching TRBD1 (5 bases). V dropped 1 base and J dropped 3 bases, with 12 bases sitting between them. From germline, CDR1 is MGHRA and CDR2 YSYEKL. CDR3 length: 15 residues. The DNA for the CDR3 is TGCGCCAGCAGCCAAGTCGACAGAAGATACACTGAAGCTTTCTTT. This sequence encodes CASSQVDRRYTEAFF.

This clone has more than one count but fewer than ten. This chain uses TRBV6-5 with TRBJ1-1; D is possibly TRBD1 (5 bases). The CDR3 is 14 residues long. V dropped 6 bases and J dropped 5 bases, with 16 bases sitting between them. Germline V gene sequence: CDR1 MNHEY, CDR2 SVGAGI. The CDR3 bases are TGTGCCAGCAGCCGAGCCGGGACTTATACTGAAGCTTTCTTT. It encodes CASSRAGTYTEAFF.